The clone carrying this TCR beta chain appeared many times. These data belong to a study of beta chain features in type 1 diabetes. CDR1 is LGHNA, CDR2 YNFKEQ, per germline. The CDR3 spans 19 residues. Trimming shortened V by 1 base and J by 6 bases, and 24 bases separated the two germline ends. The sequenced template was cDNA made from the entire isolated RNA. Some 4 million reads were obtained on average from naive, central memory and regulatory T cell samples. The repertoire was sequenced with immunoSEQ multiplex PCR; TCRdb's copy has only in-frame clones and lacks some. The sample has roughly 140,000 clones; roughly 8.1% are singletons. Via CD45RO/CCR7/CD25/CD127/CD95/CD27, cells of the CD4+ naive, central memory, regulatory and stem cell-like memory subsets were sorted.

V is TRBV4-2 and J is TRBJ2-2, with D tentatively TRBD2 (5 bases). The TCR comes from a man younger than 35 in good health. Sequenced material: central memory CD4+ T cells from blood. DNA of the CDR3: TGTGCCAGCAGCCAAGGAAGGTCTTTAGGAGGAATTTCGGCCGGGGAGCTGTTTTTT. Protein sequence: CASSQGRSLGGISAGELFF.